This T cell receptor beta chain came from a study of CD8+ T cells in alopecia areata. Study observations and caveats: Patients showed less clear TCR sequence sharing than mice, possibly partly because of HLA diversity. Higher clonality and more expanded CD8+ clones appeared in lesional than normal scalp.

In each case, RNA was isolated and then reverse transcribed into cDNA as the sequencing template. Measured with immunoSEQ multiplex PCR; TCRdb has only the in-frame clones, and not every one. The sample lists around 80,000 clones, 45% to 60% occurring once. This clone was detected only a few times. Its antigen is unknown. The germline gives CDR1 LNHDA, CDR2 SQIVND (reference sequence). The CDR3 sequence is 13 residues long. V gave up 5 bases and J gave up 0 bases, with 8 bases separating them. Peripheral blood and lesional scalp punch biopsies came from alopecia areata patients. Cell sorting on a FACSAria was used to separate CD4+ and CD8+ T cells from the PBMCs.

The receptor's source is a human donor with alopecia areata. What was sequenced was NKG2D-high CD8+ T cells sorted from blood. V gene TRBV19 combines with J gene TRBJ2-7, with D perhaps matching TRBD1 (5 bases). CDR3 loop: CASSAGPSYEQYF. CDR3 DNA sequence: TGTGCCAGTAGTGCAGGGCCCTCCTACGAGCAGTACTTC.